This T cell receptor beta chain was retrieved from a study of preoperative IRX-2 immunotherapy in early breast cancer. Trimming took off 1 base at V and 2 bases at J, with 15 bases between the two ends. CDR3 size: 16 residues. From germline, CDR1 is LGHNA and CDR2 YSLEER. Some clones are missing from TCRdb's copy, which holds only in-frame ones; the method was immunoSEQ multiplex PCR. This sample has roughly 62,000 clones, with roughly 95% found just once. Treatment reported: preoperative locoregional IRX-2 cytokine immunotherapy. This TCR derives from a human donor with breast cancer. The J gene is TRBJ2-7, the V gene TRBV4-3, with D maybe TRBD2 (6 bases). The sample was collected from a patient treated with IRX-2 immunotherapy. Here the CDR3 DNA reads TGCGCCAGCAGCCAAGGGGTTGGCGGGATAGCCTACGAGCAGTACTTC. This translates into CASSQGVGGIAYEQYF.